This T cell receptor (beta chain) was documented in a study of T-cell memory formation after mild COVID-19. This clonotype has just a few counts. Its antigen is undetermined. Overall study results and limits: Pre-infection memory contained some responding clones, which suggested that cross-reactive memory had joined. Largely, contracting CD4+ clones fell within CM and EM, and contracting CD8+ clones within EMRA.

Germline CDR1 and CDR2: MNHEY and SVGAGI. Trimming removed 0 bases at V and 2 bases at J, with 7 bases between. The CDR3 has 15 residues. Sample barcodes and UMIs were carried by the TCR alpha and TCR beta cDNA libraries that 5'RACE generated with constant-segment primers. TCRdb used MiXCR to reprocess the 5' RACE reads, holding one entry per CDR3 protein. The table lists 250,000 to 350,000 distinct CDR3 sequences, roughly 15% of them singletons. The chain combines TRBV6-5 with TRBJ2-2; D is unclear. This TCR was sampled from a man aged 18 to 29 who had mild COVID-19 (a few samples of this study predate the infection). Cell type and time point are not known. The sample taken for sequencing was PBMCs or a T cell subset sorted from them (not recorded which). The CDR3 loop is CASSYSTENTGELFF. In DNA form, the CDR3 reads TGTGCCAGCAGTTACTCCACAGAAAACACCGGGGAGCTGTTTTTT.